This TCR beta chain comes out of a study of blood T cell repertoires in COVID-19. Study-wide context: Sample material is recorded as cDNA or gDNA derived from T cells, B-cell-depleted T cells, or PBMCs.

In the authors' workflow: The assay estimated nucleated cells by amplifying reference gene primers. The table came from immunoSEQ multiplex PCR; TCRdb's copy has only in-frame clones and leaves some out. Clone size and V and J calls were adopted from that table, with D and trimming inferred from the DNA. The table lists 330,000 or so clones, 80% to 90% of them singletons. Cohort 3 recovery required two negative PCRs, clearance, or symptom resolution. Germline lookup yields CDR1 KGHSH and CDR2 LQKENI. The V end lost 5 bases, the J end lost 0 bases, and 3 bases lay between the germline ends. There are 12 residues in the CDR3.

This sequence was found in a man aged 25-45 years who had recovered from COVID-19. The sequencing input was PBMCs or T cells enriched from blood (not recorded which). The V call is TRBV18, the J call TRBJ2-3, with D unclear. The CDR3 bases are TGTGCCAGCTCAACTAGCACAGATACGCAGTATTTT. Its translation is CASSTSTDTQYF. The variable domain in full, completed from reference TRBV18 and TRBJ2-3, reads NAGVMQNPRHLVRRRGQEARLRCSPMKGHSHVYWYRQLPEEGLKFMVYLQKENIIDESGMPKERFSAEFPKEGPSILRIQQVVRGDSAAYFCASSTSTDTQYFGPGTRLTVL.